This T cell receptor beta chain emerged from a study of CD8 T cells in Susac syndrome. Both CD4+ and CD8+ T cells were negatively isolated, and TEMRA cells underwent FACS enrichment. The CDR3 is 14 amino acids. Trimming removed 3 bases from V and 1 base from J, with 9 bases in between. CDR1 is MDHEN, CDR2 SYDVKM, per germline. The RNA, roughly 0.45 to 1 ug, was put through reverse transcription using random hexamers. TCRdb independently ran MiXCR on the immunoSEQ multiplex PCR reads; one entry per CDR3 protein. The data hold some 130,000 distinct CDR3 sequences, with approximately 95% observed a single time.

The sequencing input was CD8+ T cells from PBMCs. The origin of this receptor is a human donor with Susac syndrome. The rearrangement joins TRBV28 to TRBJ2-5; D gene ambiguous. The CDR3 reads CASSFWLGQETQYF. As DNA, the CDR3 is TGTGCCAGCAGTTTCTGGCTAGGCCAAGAGACCCAGTACTTC.